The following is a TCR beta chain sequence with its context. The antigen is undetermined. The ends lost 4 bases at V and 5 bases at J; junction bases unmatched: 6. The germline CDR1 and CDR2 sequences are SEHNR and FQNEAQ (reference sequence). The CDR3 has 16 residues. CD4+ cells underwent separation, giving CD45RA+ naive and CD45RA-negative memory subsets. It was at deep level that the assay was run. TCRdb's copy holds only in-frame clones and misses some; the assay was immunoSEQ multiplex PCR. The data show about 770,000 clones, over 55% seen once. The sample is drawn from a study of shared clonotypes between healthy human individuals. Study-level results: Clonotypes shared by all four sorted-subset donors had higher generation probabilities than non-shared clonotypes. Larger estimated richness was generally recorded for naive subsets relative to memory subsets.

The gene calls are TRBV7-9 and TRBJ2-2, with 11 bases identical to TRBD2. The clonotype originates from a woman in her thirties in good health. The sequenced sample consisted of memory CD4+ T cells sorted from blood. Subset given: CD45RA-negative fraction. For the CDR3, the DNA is TGTGCCAGCAGCTCAAGACTAGCGGGAAAAACCGGGGAGCTGTTTTTT. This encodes CASSSRLAGKTGELFF.